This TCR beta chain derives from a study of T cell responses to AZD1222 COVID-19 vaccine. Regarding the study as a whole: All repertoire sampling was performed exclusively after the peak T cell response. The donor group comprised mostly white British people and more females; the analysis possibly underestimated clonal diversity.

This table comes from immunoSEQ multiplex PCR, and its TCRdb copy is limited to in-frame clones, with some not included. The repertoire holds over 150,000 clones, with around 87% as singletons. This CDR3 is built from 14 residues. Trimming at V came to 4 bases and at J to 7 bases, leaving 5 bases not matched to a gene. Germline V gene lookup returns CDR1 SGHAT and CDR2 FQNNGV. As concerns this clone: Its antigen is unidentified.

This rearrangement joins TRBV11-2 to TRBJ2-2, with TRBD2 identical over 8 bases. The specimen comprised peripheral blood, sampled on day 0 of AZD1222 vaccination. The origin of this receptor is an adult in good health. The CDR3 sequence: CASSSLAGHGELFF. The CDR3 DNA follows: TGTGCCAGCAGCTCATTAGCGGGACACGGGGAGCTGTTTTTT. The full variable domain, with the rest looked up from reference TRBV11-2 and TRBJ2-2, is EAGVAQSPRYKIIEKRQSVAFWCNPISGHATLYWYQQILGQGPKLLIQFQNNGVVDDSQLPKDRFSAERLKGVDSTLKIQPAKLEDSAVYLCASSSLAGHGELFFGEGSRLTVL.